The clone carrying this TCR beta chain was detected ten times or more. Antigen: not known. 5'RACE with 10-nucleotide random UMIs produced the cDNA. Over 160 million TCR-beta sequences from 15-18 subjects came out of each sequencing run. TCRdb re-analysed the 5' RACE reads in MiXCR, keeping a single row per CDR3 protein. This table has around 20,000 distinct CDR3 sequences, about 10% appearing once. The data belong to a study of neurological immune-mediated disorders. Whole-study findings and limits: Patients with HTLV-1-associated myelopathy had the highest level of TCR clonal expansion, whereas patients with multiple sclerosis had the lowest level, falling beneath the level found in healthy controls.

V was clipped by 6 bases and J by 4 bases, with 15 bases between them. The germline V gene encodes CDR1 SGHVS and CDR2 FNYEAQ. The CDR3 extends over 14 amino acids. The material sequenced was PBMCs. The receptor's source is a woman aged 60-70 years with HTLV-1-associated myelopathy (HAM/TSP). This sequence joins TRBV7-6 and TRBJ1-1; maybe TRBD1 (5 bases). The CDR3 sequence: CASRSLARGTEAFF. The CDR3 region has the DNA TGTGCCAGCAGATCTCTCGCTAGGGGCACTGAAGCTTTCTTT. The whole variable domain, remainder taken from reference TRBV7-6 and TRBJ1-1, is GAGVSQSPRYKVTKRGQDVALRCDPISGHVSLYWYRQALGQGPEFLTYFNYEAQQDKSGLPNDRFSAERPEGSISTLTIQRTEQRDSAMYRCASRSLARGTEAFFGQGTRLTVV.